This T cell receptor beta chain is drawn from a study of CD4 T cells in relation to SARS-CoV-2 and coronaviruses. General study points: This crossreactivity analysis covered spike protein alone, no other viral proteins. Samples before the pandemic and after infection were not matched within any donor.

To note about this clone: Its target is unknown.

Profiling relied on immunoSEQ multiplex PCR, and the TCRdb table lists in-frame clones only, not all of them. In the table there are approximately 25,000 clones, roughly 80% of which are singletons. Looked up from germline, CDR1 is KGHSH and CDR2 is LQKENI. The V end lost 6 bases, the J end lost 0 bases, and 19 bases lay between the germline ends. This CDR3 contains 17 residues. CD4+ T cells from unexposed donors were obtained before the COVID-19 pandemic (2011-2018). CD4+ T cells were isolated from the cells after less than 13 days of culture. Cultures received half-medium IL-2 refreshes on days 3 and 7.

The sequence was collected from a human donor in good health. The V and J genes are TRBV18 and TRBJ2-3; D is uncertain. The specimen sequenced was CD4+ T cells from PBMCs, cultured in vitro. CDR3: CASSGLPPGVSTDTQYF. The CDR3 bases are TGTGCCAGCTCCGGGCTACCGCCTGGTGTTAGCACAGATACGCAGTATTTT.